The clone carrying this T cell receptor beta chain has a handful of counts. V lost 5 bases and J lost 2; bases outside the gene matches: 6. The CDR3 has 16 amino acids. Germline CDR1 reads MNHEY; CDR2 reads SMNVEV (reference sequence). The data are from a study of blood T cell repertoires in COVID-19. As originally analysed: Estimation of nucleated cell counts relied on the amplification of reference gene primers. Here immunoSEQ multiplex PCR was the method, and the copy in TCRdb shows in-frame clones only, minus some. V and J calls and clone size follow that table, whereas D and trimming were derived from the DNA. Among about 69,000 clones listed, approximately 84% were seen once.

V and J are TRBV27 and TRBJ2-2; TRBD1 matches 9 bases. Specimen: peripheral blood. The receptor was derived from a man aged 35 to 55 with COVID-19, enrolled during active disease. CDR3 amino acids: CASSQGQGLNTGELFF. CDR3 DNA: TGTGCCAGCAGTCAAGGACAGGGGTTAAACACCGGGGAGCTGTTTTTT.